This TCR beta chain was retrieved from a study of shared clonotypes between healthy human individuals. V lost 0 bases and J 2 bases, leaving 11 bases between the germline ends. The CDR3 covers 15 residues. Germline V gives CDR1 LNHNV, CDR2 YYDKDF (reference sequence). TCRdb keeps only in-frame clones here, not all; method: immunoSEQ multiplex PCR. The sample has approximately 340,000 clones; roughly 80% are singletons. This receptor was taken from a man aged 25 to 40 in good health. The chain couples TRBV15 to TRBJ2-7, with D possibly matching TRBD2 (5 bases). The specimen sequenced was memory CD4+ T cells sorted from blood. Sample subset: CD45RA-negative fraction. Written as DNA, the CDR3 is TGTGCCACCAGCAGAGATCCTTCCGGGACCTACGAGCAGTACTTC. Protein sequence: CATSRDPSGTYEQYF.